The next 18 T cell receptor beta chains were all read from a single sample in a study of blood T cell repertoires in COVID-19. Using immunoSEQ multiplex PCR, the repertoire was profiled, and TCRdb retains in-frame clones only, with some absent. The table shows approximately 60,000 clones, with about 80% occurring only once. Input material: peripheral blood. The receptors stem from a woman aged 60-75 years with acute or convalescent COVID-19.

The J gene is TRBJ2-1, the V gene TRBV4-1, with D possibly matching TRBD2 (6 bases). The germline V gene encodes CDR1 MGHRA and CDR2 YSYEKL. Trimming removed 2 bases at V and 6 bases at J, with 14 bases between. The CDR3 loop spans 15 amino acids. CDR3 in amino acids: CASSQRSGVLNEQFF. In DNA form, the CDR3 reads TGCGCCAGCAGCCAAAGATCGGGGGTCCTCAATGAGCAGTTCTTC.

This chain connects TRBV11-2 to TRBJ2-7; 7 positions agree with TRBD1. The CDR3 totals 15 residues. Germline V gene lookup returns CDR1 SGHAT and CDR2 FQNNGV. Trimming removed 6 bases from V and 0 bases from J; junction bases left unmatched: 8. DNA for the CDR3: TGTGCCAGCAGAACTTTTAGGGACAGCTCCTACGAGCAGTACTTC. Residues: CASRTFRDSSYEQYF.

The gene calls are TRBV2 and TRBJ2-1, with D possibly being TRBD1 (5 bases). The germline CDR1 and CDR2 sequences are SNHLY and FYNNEI. The CDR3 is made up of 15 amino acids. Trimming pared 5 bases from V and 1 base from J, leaving 12 bases between. The CDR3 loop is CASSFQGASYNEQFF. CDR3 bases: TGTGCCAGCAGTTTCCAGGGTGCATCCTACAATGAGCAGTTCTTC. Full variable domain (rest looked up from reference TRBV2 and TRBJ2-1): EPEVTQTPSHQVTQMGQEVILRCVPISNHLYFYWYRQILGQKVEFLVSFYNNEISEKSEIFDDQFSVERPDGSNFTLKIRSTKLEDSAMYFCASSFQGASYNEQFFGPGTRLTVL.

This clone showed up just once. V and J are TRBV6-4 and TRBJ2-1; 12 bases agree with TRBD2. With 4 bases clipped from V and 6 bases from J, the junction kept 4 bases outside the gene matches. From germline, CDR1 is MRHNA and CDR2 SNTAGT. The CDR3 sequence is 15 residues long. The CDR3 coding sequence is TGTGCCAGCAGTGCGGCTAGCGGGGGGGTCAATGAGCAGTTCTTC. Translation: CASSAASGGVNEQFF.

This chain joins TRBV20-1 and TRBJ2-7; 7 bases match TRBD1. Trimming took 5 bases from V and 6 from J; bases not matched to a gene: 4. The CDR3 spans 11 residues. Germline CDR1 and CDR2: DFQATT and SNEGSKA (reference sequence). CDR3 coding DNA: TGCAGTGCTCACAGGGGCAGCGAGCAGTACTTC. Translated: CSAHRGSEQYF.

The chain recombines TRBV18 with TRBJ1-1, with a possible D match to TRBD1 (6 bases). The CDR3 has 17 amino acids. Per germline, CDR1 KGHSH and CDR2 LQKENI. The V and J ends lost 0 bases and 3 bases respectively, with 17 bases between them. The CDR3 is CASSPPQGFSWYTEAFF. CDR3 DNA: TGTGCCAGCTCACCACCGCAGGGGTTTAGTTGGTACACTGAAGCTTTCTTT.

The genes are TRBV19 and TRBJ1-5; D is uncertain. The CDR3 has 16 amino acids. Deletions cut 3 bases from V and 3 bases from J, with 15 bases between. The V gene's germline CDR1 is LNHDA and CDR2 SQIVND (reference sequence). Here the CDR3 reads CASSMGYKAPNQPQHF. CDR3 DNA sequence: TGTGCCAGTAGTATGGGCTATAAGGCCCCCAATCAGCCCCAGCATTTT.

The chain carries TRBV10-3 and TRBJ2-3; D is uncertain. The V end lost 7 bases, the J end lost 2 bases, and 10 bases lay between the germline ends. The length of the CDR3 is 13 residues. CDR1 and CDR2 (germline): ENHRY, SYGVKD. CDR3 nucleotide sequence: TGTGCCATCAAGGATGACTTCACAGATACGCAGTATTTT. Residues: CAIKDDFTDTQYF.

This clone was seen only a few times. V is TRBV27 and J is TRBJ2-1, with TRBD2 matching 14 bases. V was pared by 8 bases and J by 0 bases, with 15 bases of the junction left unmatched. Germline V gene data show CDR1 as MNHEY and CDR2 as SMNVEV (reference sequence). The CDR3 has 20 residues. The CDR3 DNA reads as TGTGCCAGCCTTACCGAGTGGAGGACTAGCGGGGGGAGCTCCTACAATGAGCAGTTCTTC. As protein: CASLTEWRTSGGSSYNEQFF.

In this sample, this clone turned up once. The V gene is TRBV12-3 or TRBV12-4, the J gene TRBJ2-1; D uncertain. The CDR3 has 13 amino acids. Trimming removed 5 bases at V and 2 bases at J, with 7 bases between. In DNA, the CDR3 is TGTGCCAGCAGTACGCGAACCTACAATGAGCAGTTCTTC. Protein product: CASSTRTYNEQFF.

The rearrangement joins TRBV19 to TRBJ1-6; 7 bases align to TRBD1. Germline V gene sequence: CDR1 LNHDA, CDR2 SQIVND (reference sequence). J lost 7 bases, V lost 4 bases, and 10 bases had no gene match. The CDR3 has 16 amino acids. CDR3 protein: CASSSYLGQSNSPLHF. The DNA of the CDR3 is TGTGCCAGTAGTAGTTATTTGGGACAGTCAAATTCACCCCTCCACTTT.

The chain recombines TRBV5-1 with TRBJ1-2; 10 positions match TRBD1. With 2 bases clipped from V and 4 bases from J, the junction kept 5 bases outside the gene matches. Germline values: CDR1 SGHRS, CDR2 YFSETQ. The CDR3 has 15 residues. The CDR3 is CASSFGTGVFYGYTF. Here the CDR3 DNA reads TGCGCCAGCAGCTTCGGGACAGGGGTCTTCTATGGCTACACCTTC.

The rearrangement joins TRBV27 to TRBJ1-5; D is undetermined. Trimming left V 3 bases short and J 2 bases short, with 11 bases between. This CDR3 has 15 amino acids. CDR1 is MNHEY and CDR2 is SMNVEV in the germline V gene (reference sequence). In nucleotides, the CDR3 is TGTGCCAGCAGTTTTTCCATGCAGGGCAATCAGCCCCAGCATTTT. This codes for CASSFSMQGNQPQHF.

J is TRBJ2-1 and V is TRBV7-9, with a weak D call TRBD2 (6 bases). This CDR3 spans 18 amino acids. V lost 5 bases to trimming and J lost 0 bases, with 20 bases between them. Germline V gene lookup returns CDR1 SEHNR and CDR2 FQNEAQ (reference sequence). The CDR3 sequence: CASSPPQSRGSSYNEQFF. The CDR3 DNA is TGTGCCAGCAGCCCCCCGCAGTCGCGGGGTAGCTCCTACAATGAGCAGTTCTTC.

The V call is TRBV14, the J call TRBJ1-3; D gene ambiguous. Looked up from germline, CDR1 is SGHDN and CDR2 is FVKESK. V was cut by 1 base and J by 1 base, with 8 bases left in between. CDR3 length: 15 residues. CDR3 sequence: CASSQGPGSGNTIYF. The CDR3 DNA reads as TGTGCCAGCAGCCAAGGGCCGGGATCTGGAAACACCATATATTTT.

The chain recombines TRBV29-1 with TRBJ2-3, with D maybe TRBD1 (6 bases). Germline V gives CDR1 SQVTM, CDR2 ANQGSEA. The CDR3 runs 14 residues. Trimming removed 4 bases at V and 0 bases at J, with 11 bases between. The CDR3 reads CSVGGTISTDTQYF. The CDR3 coding sequence is TGCAGCGTTGGGGGGACAATTAGCACAGATACGCAGTATTTT.

The chain couples TRBV7-2 to TRBJ1-4, with D possibly being TRBD1 (6 bases). Trimming removed 3 bases from V and 6 bases from J, with 8 bases in between. Germline assignment: CDR1 SGHTA and CDR2 FQGNSA. The CDR3 spans 13 residues. The CDR3 sequence: CASSFNRDEKLFF. As DNA, the CDR3 is TGTGCCAGCAGCTTTAACAGGGATGAAAAACTGTTTTTT.

The V gene is TRBV27, the J gene TRBJ1-6; the D gene is possibly TRBD1 (5 bases). Germline CDR1 MNHEY, CDR2 SMNVEV (reference sequence). Trimming took off 7 bases at V and 10 bases at J, with 11 bases between the two ends. The CDR3 is 12 residues long. For the CDR3, the DNA is TGTGCCAGCAAGCCAGGGAACTCACCCCTCCACTTT. This gives the protein CASKPGNSPLHF.